This is a list of T cell receptor beta chains from one sample in a study of T-cell memory formation after mild COVID-19. TCRdb reprocessed the 5' RACE reads with MiXCR, giving one entry per CDR3 protein. The sample shows around 250,000 distinct CDR3 sequences, roughly 10% of them seen only once. What was sequenced was PBMCs or a T cell subset sorted from them (not recorded which). These receptors were obtained from a man aged 18 to 30 who had mild COVID-19 (a few samples of this study predate the infection). Cell type and time point are not known. Each CDR3 is given with its conserved first and last residue. Each record gives: clone size, V gene, CDR3 length, J gene, D gene, CDR3 DNA, CDR3 protein. A D gene is named only where the DNA matches it firmly. Size is omitted from some rows. Given values are once, few, many or a class for expanded clones.

size: .; V: TRBV15; length: 15; J: TRBJ2-4; D: TRBD1; DNA: TGTGCCACCAGCAGTAACAGGGGGCGCCTATACATTCAGTACTTC; CDR3: CATSSNRGRLYIQYF
size: .; V: TRBV4-1; length: 16; J: TRBJ1-2; D: .; DNA: TGCGCCAGCAGCCCCCGATTGAGTCTCTACCCCGATGGCTACACCTTC; CDR3: CASSPRLSLYPDGYTF
size: .; V: TRBV6-2/TRBV6-3; length: 14; J: TRBJ2-5; D: .; DNA: TGTGCCAGCAGTCGACGGGCGCTTTTGGAGACCCAGTACTTC; CDR3: CASSRRALLETQYF
size: .; V: TRBV7-8; length: 14; J: TRBJ2-5; D: .; DNA: TGTGCCAGCAGCCCTGTCGGGCGTCGGGAGACCCAGTACTTC; CDR3: CASSPVGRRETQYF
size: few; V: TRBV11-2; length: 15; J: TRBJ2-5; D: .; DNA: TGTGCCAGCACCGCCGTGGGTCGGGGAATAGAGACCCAGTACTTC; CDR3: CASTAVGRGIETQYF
size: .; V: TRBV4-2; length: 15; J: TRBJ2-5; D: .; DNA: TGTGCCAGCAGCCACCAGTATATACCCCGAGAGACCCAGTACTTC; CDR3: CASSHQYIPRETQYF
size: medium-sized; V: TRBV7-3; length: 14; J: TRBJ2-5; D: TRBD2; DNA: TGTGCCAGCAGCCCGGGGGGGCCCTTGGAGACCCAGTACTTC; CDR3: CASSPGGPLETQYF
size: .; V: TRBV3-1; length: 16; J: TRBJ1-1; D: .; DNA: TGTGCCAGCAGCCAATATCCGGGACAACCTATGCCTGAAGCTTTCTTT; CDR3: CASSQYPGQPMPEAFF
size: .; V: TRBV12-3/TRBV12-4; length: 15; J: TRBJ1-2; D: .; DNA: TGTGCCAGCAGTTTCAACGGGGGCGCTGACTATGGCTACACCTTC; CDR3: CASSFNGGADYGYTF
size: .; V: TRBV27; length: 15; J: TRBJ2-1; D: .; DNA: TGTGCCAGCAGGGGACTTCGGGGGCCACTCAATGAGCAGTTCTTC; CDR3: CASRGLRGPLNEQFF
size: .; V: TRBV12-3/TRBV12-4; length: 16; J: TRBJ2-1; D: .; DNA: TGTGCCAGCAGGACCCCCGGACTATCAGGATCCAATGAGCAGTTCTTC; CDR3: CASRTPGLSGSNEQFF
size: few; V: TRBV9; length: 14; J: TRBJ1-2; D: TRBD1; DNA: TGTGCCAGCAGCGTCACAGGGGGCTCCTATGGCTACACCTTC; CDR3: CASSVTGGSYGYTF
size: once; V: TRBV6-5; length: 16; J: TRBJ1-1; D: .; DNA: TGTGCCAGCAGTTATAACCAGGACCCCATGAACACTGAAGCTTTCTTT; CDR3: CASSYNQDPMNTEAFF
size: many; V: TRBV6-2/TRBV6-3; length: 12; J: TRBJ2-6; D: .; DNA: TGTGCCAGCAGTTACTCTCCCCACGTCCTGACTTTC; CDR3: CASSYSPHVLTF
size: few; V: TRBV4-1; length: 12; J: TRBJ1-1; D: .; DNA: TGCGCCAGCAGCCTGGAGGACACTGAAGCTTTCTTT; CDR3: CASSLEDTEAFF
size: few; V: TRBV4-1; length: 14; J: TRBJ2-1; D: .; DNA: TGCGCCAGCAGCCACCGGAGCCTAGACAATGAGCAGTTCTTC; CDR3: CASSHRSLDNEQFF
size: many; V: TRBV7-9; length: 13; J: TRBJ2-3; D: .; DNA: TGTGCCAGCAACGGCAGGAGGGAAGATACGCAGTATTTT; CDR3: CASNGRREDTQYF
size: .; V: TRBV20-1; length: 13; J: TRBJ1-3; D: .; DNA: TGCAGTGCTAGGACAGACTATAGGAACACCATATATTTT; CDR3: CSARTDYRNTIYF
size: many; V: TRBV5-1; length: 15; J: TRBJ2-3; D: TRBD2; DNA: TGCGCCAGCAGCTTGTTGCGGGGGGGCACAGATACGCAGTATTTT; CDR3: CASSLLRGGTDTQYF
size: few; V: TRBV3-1; length: 15; J: TRBJ1-1; D: TRBD1; DNA: TGTGCCAGCAGCCAAGATATCCCAGGGGGGACTGAAGCTTTCTTT; CDR3: CASSQDIPGGTEAFF
size: .; V: TRBV6-2/TRBV6-3; length: 14; J: TRBJ1-2; D: TRBD1; DNA: TGTGCCAGCAGTCGGGACAGGGGAATAGATGGCTACACCTTC; CDR3: CASSRDRGIDGYTF
size: .; V: TRBV6-5; length: 13; J: TRBJ1-5; D: TRBD1; DNA: TGTGCCAGCAGGCGACAGGGAGGTCAGCCCCAGCATTTT; CDR3: CASRRQGGQPQHF
size: .; V: TRBV29-1; length: 13; J: TRBJ2-3; D: TRBD2; DNA: TGCAGCGTTGAAGATCGTATAGCGGGGGGCCAGTATTTT; CDR3: CSVEDRIAGGQYF
size: few; V: TRBV7-3; length: 15; J: TRBJ2-1; D: .; DNA: TGTGCCAGCAGCTTAGGCACAGGGTGGGTCAATGAGCAGTTCTTC; CDR3: CASSLGTGWVNEQFF
size: .; V: TRBV5-1; length: 13; J: TRBJ2-1; D: .; DNA: TGCGCCAGCAGCTTGGAACCCCTCGAAAGGCAGTTCTTC; CDR3: CASSLEPLERQFF
size: few; V: TRBV6-1; length: 12; J: TRBJ1-4; D: .; DNA: TGTGCCAGCGGTCCGACAAATGAAAAACTGTTTTTT; CDR3: CASGPTNEKLFF
size: .; V: TRBV12-3/TRBV12-4; length: 13; J: TRBJ2-7; D: .; DNA: TGTGCCAGCAGCCAAACGGTTACCTACGAGCAGTACTTC; CDR3: CASSQTVTYEQYF
size: .; V: TRBV5-1; length: 15; J: TRBJ1-1; D: TRBD1; DNA: TGCGCCAGCAGCTTATATCAGGGGGCGGTCACTGAAGCTTTCTTT; CDR3: CASSLYQGAVTEAFF
size: few; V: TRBV7-3; length: 13; J: TRBJ1-1; D: TRBD1; DNA: TGTGCCAGCAGCCCAGGGGGCTACACTGAAGCTTTCTTT; CDR3: CASSPGGYTEAFF
size: many; V: TRBV20-1; length: 14; J: TRBJ2-7; D: .; DNA: TGCAGTGCTAGAGACCCGAAAATTGACTACGAGCAGTACTTC; CDR3: CSARDPKIDYEQYF
size: many; V: TRBV7-8; length: 20; J: TRBJ2-2; D: .; DNA: TGTGCCAGCAGCTTACTCTCTTTCCGGTCTGGACGGTCCAACACCGGGGAGCTGTTTTTT; CDR3: CASSLLSFRSGRSNTGELFF
size: .; V: TRBV4-2; length: 15; J: TRBJ2-5; D: TRBD1; DNA: TGTGCCAGCAGCCAAGATCGGACAGGGCCAGAGACCCAGTACTTC; CDR3: CASSQDRTGPETQYF
size: many; V: TRBV7-9; length: 15; J: TRBJ2-7; D: .; DNA: TGTGCCAGCAGCTTACCGGTCGGGCCGCCCCACGAGCAGTACTTC; CDR3: CASSLPVGPPHEQYF
size: few; V: TRBV6-6; length: 14; J: TRBJ2-7; D: .; DNA: TGTGCCAGCAGTTACTCGAATGTCGGGGTTCAGCAGTACTTC; CDR3: CASSYSNVGVQQYF
size: .; V: TRBV12-3/TRBV12-4; length: 13; J: TRBJ1-3; D: .; DNA: TGTGCCAGCAGTTTAACAGACCGTAACACCATATATTTT; CDR3: CASSLTDRNTIYF
size: many; V: TRBV12-3/TRBV12-4; length: 13; J: TRBJ2-5; D: .; DNA: TGTGCCAGCAGGAGACGCCTCCAAGAGACCCAGTACTTC; CDR3: CASRRRLQETQYF
size: .; V: TRBV6-5; length: 14; J: TRBJ2-1; D: .; DNA: TGTGCCAGCAGTAGATACGAGGCCCTCAATGAGCAGTTCTTC; CDR3: CASSRYEALNEQFF
size: many; V: TRBV2; length: 13; J: TRBJ1-6; D: .; DNA: TGTGCCAGCAGTGTAGGCGGACTACATCCCCTCCACTTT; CDR3: CASSVGGLHPLHF
size: few; V: TRBV7-2; length: 18; J: TRBJ2-1; D: TRBD2; DNA: TGTGCCAGCAGCCCAGTGGGACTAGCGGGGGGATCCCAGAATGAGCAGTTCTTC; CDR3: CASSPVGLAGGSQNEQFF
size: few; V: TRBV29-1; length: 10; J: TRBJ1-2; D: .; DNA: TGCAGCGTTGTGTCTGGGGGCTACACCTTC; CDR3: CSVVSGGYTF
size: .; V: TRBV10-3; length: 12; J: TRBJ2-3; D: .; DNA: TGTGCCATCAGGGGAACGCCAGATACGCAGTATTTT; CDR3: CAIRGTPDTQYF
size: many; V: TRBV6-5; length: 16; J: TRBJ1-2; D: .; DNA: TGTGCCAGCAGGCTGCCGGGAGCGAATTCTCTTCGTGGCTACACCTTC; CDR3: CASRLPGANSLRGYTF
size: few; V: TRBV12-3/TRBV12-4; length: 13; J: TRBJ1-2; D: .; DNA: TGTGCCAGCAGCTGGGGTTCTAACTATGGCTACACCTTC; CDR3: CASSWGSNYGYTF
size: many; V: TRBV27; length: 17; J: TRBJ2-3; D: TRBD2; DNA: TGTGCCAGCAGTTCCCCTTGGACTAGCGGGGGGGGTTATACGCAGTATTTT; CDR3: CASSSPWTSGGGYTQYF
size: .; V: TRBV5-1; length: 16; J: TRBJ2-3; D: .; DNA: TGCGCCAGCAGCTTGCAGGGTAGGGTTGGGGCAGATACGCAGTATTTT; CDR3: CASSLQGRVGADTQYF
size: few; V: TRBV12-3/TRBV12-4; length: 13; J: TRBJ2-7; D: .; DNA: TGTGCCAGCAGTCTTGGTCGGAACGACGAGCAGTACTTC; CDR3: CASSLGRNDEQYF
size: few; V: TRBV7-2; length: 14; J: TRBJ2-5; D: .; DNA: TGTGCCAGCAGCCCCGGGCCCTCCCGACAGACCCAGTACTTC; CDR3: CASSPGPSRQTQYF
size: few; V: TRBV5-1; length: 14; J: TRBJ1-2; D: .; DNA: TGCGCCAGCAGCGTGGACGGTACCAACTATGGCTACACCTTC; CDR3: CASSVDGTNYGYTF
size: few; V: TRBV10-3; length: 14; J: TRBJ1-5; D: TRBD1; DNA: TGTGCCATCAGTGCCGTGACAGGGGATCAGCCCCAGCATTTT; CDR3: CAISAVTGDQPQHF
size: .; V: TRBV5-1; length: 15; J: TRBJ2-2; D: .; DNA: TGCGCCAGCAGGGGGGGCCGCCGGAACACCGGGGAGCTGTTTTTT; CDR3: CASRGGRRNTGELFF